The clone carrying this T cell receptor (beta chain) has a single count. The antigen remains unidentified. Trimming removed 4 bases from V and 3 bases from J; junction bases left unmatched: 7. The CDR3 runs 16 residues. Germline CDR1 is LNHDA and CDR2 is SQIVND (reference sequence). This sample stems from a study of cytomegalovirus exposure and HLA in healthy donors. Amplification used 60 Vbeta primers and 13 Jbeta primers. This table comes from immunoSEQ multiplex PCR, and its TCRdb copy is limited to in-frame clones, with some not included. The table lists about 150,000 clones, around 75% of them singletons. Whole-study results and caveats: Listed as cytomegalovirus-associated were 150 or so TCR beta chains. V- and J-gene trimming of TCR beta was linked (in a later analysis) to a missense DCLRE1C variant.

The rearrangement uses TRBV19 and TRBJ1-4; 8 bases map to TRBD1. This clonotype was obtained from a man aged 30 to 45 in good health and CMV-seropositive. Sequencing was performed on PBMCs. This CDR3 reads CASSTPGQASNEKLFF. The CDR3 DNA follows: TGTGCCAGTAGTACCCCGGGACAGGCTTCTAATGAAAAACTGTTTTTT.